Each of the 2 T cell receptor beta chains below was sequenced from the same sample in a study of cytomegalovirus exposure and HLA in healthy donors. PCR used 60 Vbeta primers and 13 Jbeta primers. The data were produced by immunoSEQ multiplex PCR, yet TCRdb's version contains in-frame clones alone and is incomplete. The sample lists some 140,000 clones, approximately 73% occurring once. The sequenced sample consisted of PBMCs. These TCRs come from a middle-aged woman in good health and CMV-seronegative.

The gene calls are TRBV19 and TRBJ1-4; the D is unclear. CDR1 is LNHDA, CDR2 SQIVND, per germline (reference sequence). This CDR3 is built from 14 residues. Trimming pared 2 bases from V and 3 bases from J, leaving 7 bases between. The CDR3 region has the DNA TGTGCCAGTAGTATACGGTCCGCTAATGAAAAACTGTTTTTT. Residues: CASSIRSANEKLFF.

The rearrangement links TRBV9 to TRBJ2-5; 15 nucleotides align to TRBD2. The J call is in doubt because the DNA end fits TRBJ2-7 better. From germline, CDR1 is SGDLS and CDR2 YYNGEE. This CDR3 is built from 15 residues. CDR3 residues: CASSEGLAGGYEQYF. The CDR3 DNA sequence: TGTGCCAGCAGCGAGGGACTAGCGGGGGGATACGAGCAGTACTTC.